What follows is one T cell receptor beta chain and its context. Its antigen remains unidentified. The donors were part of the validation cohort, which consisted of more than 90 subjects and was separate from the first cohort of around 620 subjects. The data belong to a study of cytomegalovirus exposure and HLA in healthy donors. General observations from the study: A subsequent analysis found that TCR clusters from the first cohort also tended to co-occur in the roughly 120 validation repertoires, with less than 95% of cluster scores above 0.

Profiled with immunoSEQ multiplex PCR; TCRdb holds only in-frame clones, not every one. Among under 130,000 clones, around 87% were seen once, and the ten largest hold around 4.1%. Losses at the gene ends were 0 bases for V and 5 bases for J; bases not matched to a gene: 5. Germline values: CDR1 SGDLS, CDR2 YYNGEE. The CDR3 covers 15 residues. The origin of this receptor is a woman aged 18-29 years in good health and CMV-seropositive. V and J are TRBV9 and TRBJ2-5; 9 positions match TRBD1. The source material was PBMCs. CDR3 nucleotides: TGTGCCAGCAGCGTAGTGGGACAGGGAAGGGAGACCCAGTACTTC. Its translation: CASSVVGQGRETQYF.